The subject of this entry is one T cell receptor (beta chain). Methods used by the authors: For nucleated cells, counts were estimated from reference gene primer amplification. Libraries were prepared by immunoSEQ multiplex PCR; TCRdb keeps only in-frame clonotypes and omits some of them. Clonal size and the V and J genes are those of that table, whereas D and trimming came from the DNA. Here the sample spans around 40,000 clones, roughly 78% being singletons. The data were obtained in a study of blood T cell repertoires in COVID-19. CDR1 and CDR2 (germline): SEHNR, FQNEAQ (reference sequence). Between the trimmed V and J ends, which lost 7 bases and 0 bases, there was a span of 15 bases. The CDR3 covers 15 residues.

This receptor was obtained from a man between 65 and 85 years old with acute or convalescent COVID-19. The sequencing sample was made of peripheral blood. This rearrangement joins TRBV7-9 to TRBJ1-1; maybe TRBD1 (5 bases). The CDR3 loop reads CASTTGTPMNTEAFF. CDR3 bases: TGTGCCAGCACTACCGGGACTCCGATGAACACTGAAGCTTTCTTT.